This passage covers 17 T cell receptor beta chains from one sample sequenced in a study of blood T cells in healthy people across ages. A second roughly 7 to 12 cycle PCR used barcoded and J-beta primers. TCRdb reanalysed the 5' RACE reads using MiXCR and keeps one entry per CDR3 protein. The repertoire holds roughly 1.5 million distinct CDR3 sequences, with approximately 42% as singletons. The specimen sequenced was blood. The receptors originated from a young woman in good health.

The rearrangement uses TRBV20-1 and TRBJ2-2; D ambiguous. The CDR3 runs to 14 residues. CDR1 DFQATT and CDR2 SNEGSKA come from the germline V gene (reference sequence). Trimming removed 0 bases at V and 4 bases at J, with 9 bases between. The CDR3 nucleotides read TGCAGTGCTAGAGATGCTGGGATCACCGGGGAGCTGTTTTTT. It translates to CSARDAGITGELFF.

The chain carries TRBV3-1 and TRBJ2-1; D possibly corresponds to TRBD1 (6 bases). Trimming shortened V by 1 base and J by 4 bases, and 11 bases separated the two germline ends. The CDR3 covers 15 residues. Germline values: CDR1 LGHDT, CDR2 YNNKEL (reference sequence). In nucleotides, the CDR3 is TGTGCCAGCAGCCAAGGGACAGTTCTGTACAATGAGCAGTTCTTC. Residues: CASSQGTVLYNEQFF.

This clonotype came up a few times. The chain combines TRBV5-4 with TRBJ1-1; D is ambiguous. V dropped 1 base and J dropped 3 bases, with 10 bases sitting between them. CDR3 length: 14 residues. Germline V gives CDR1 SGHNT, CDR2 YYREEE (reference sequence). As DNA, the CDR3 is TGTGCCAGCAGCTTGCGGGAGTTGGACACTGAAGCTTTCTTT. Amino acid sequence: CASSLRELDTEAFF.

This rearrangement joins TRBV24-1 to TRBJ2-3; 8 nucleotides align to TRBD2. The V gene end was trimmed by 4 bases and the J gene end by 7 bases; junction bases not matched to a gene: 12. The CDR3 consists of 16 residues. Per germline, CDR1 KGHDR and CDR2 SFDVKD. This CDR3 is CATSDRSGAAPYTQYF. The CDR3 coding sequence is TGTGCCACCAGTGACCGTAGCGGGGCCGCCCCGTATACGCAGTATTTT.

This clonotype came up a few times. The chain couples TRBV20-1 to TRBJ2-5; possibly TRBD2 for D (5 bases). The germline V gene has CDR1 DFQATT and CDR2 SNEGSKA (reference sequence). Trimming pared 5 bases from V and 0 bases from J, leaving 16 bases between. The length of the CDR3 is 15 residues. In nucleotides, the CDR3 is TGCAGTGCTGACCCTAGACTACCGTACCAAGAGACCCAGTACTTC. This encodes CSADPRLPYQETQYF.

The gene calls are TRBV3-1 and TRBJ1-1; the D gene is possibly TRBD1 (5 bases). Germline values: CDR1 LGHDT, CDR2 YNNKEL (reference sequence). The CDR3 is made up of 14 amino acids. V lost 0 bases and J 5 bases, leaving 10 bases between the germline ends. This chain's CDR3 is CASSQDMGGTEAFF. CDR3 sequence (DNA): TGTGCCAGCAGCCAAGATATGGGGGGTACTGAAGCTTTCTTT. Filled out from reference TRBV3-1 and TRBJ1-1, the complete variable domain reads DTAVSQTPKYLVTQMGNDKSIKCEQNLGHDTMYWYKQDSKKFLKIMFSYNNKELIINETVPNRFSPKSPDKAHLNLHINSLELGDSAVYFCASSQDMGGTEAFFGQGTRLTVV.

About this clonotype itself: The junction differs from germline at one of its ends, possibly a read error. The rearrangement uses TRBV5-1 and TRBJ2-1; perhaps TRBD1 as D (6 bases). Germline V gene sequence: CDR1 SGHRS, CDR2 YFSETQ. This CDR3 is built from 15 residues. The CDR3 protein is CASQTGSGSYNELFF. CDR3 DNA sequence: TGCGCCTCCCAGACAGGTAGTGGGTCCTACAATGAGCTGTTCTTC.

The chain uses TRBV7-2 and TRBJ2-5; TRBD2 aligns across 11 bases. The CDR3 spans 12 residues. Germline V gene sequence: CDR1 SGHTA, CDR2 FQGNSA. Trimming took 5 bases from V and 11 from J; bases not matched to a gene: 4. The CDR3 nucleotides read TGTGCCAGCAGCCCTACTAGCGGGAGACAGTACTTC. This sequence encodes CASSPTSGRQYF.

This clonotype was picked up a small number of times. In DNA form, the CDR3 reads TGTGCCAGCGGCGACGGGAATCAGCCCCAGCATTTT. Encoded protein: CASGDGNQPQHF. This sequence joins TRBV12-3 or TRBV12-4 and TRBJ1-5; D is unresolved. The CDR3 contains 12 residues. Trimming left V 8 bases short and J 4 bases short, with 9 bases between.

Concerning this clonotype itself: One end of the junction does not line up with germline, which may come from a read error. The chain combines TRBV20-1 with TRBJ1-2; D is uncertain. The germline V gene has CDR1 DFQATT and CDR2 SNEGSKA (reference sequence). The CDR3 is 10 residues long. Here the CDR3 DNA reads TGCGGTGCAGCCGAAATAGGCTACACCTTC. Translation gives CGAAEIGYTF.

The gene calls are TRBV6-4 and TRBJ1-1, with 9 bases lining up with TRBD1. This CDR3 contains 17 residues. V lost 1 base and J lost 7; bases outside the gene matches: 13. Germline V gene sequence: CDR1 MRHNA, CDR2 SNTAGT. CDR3 sequence: CASSDLRTGAPESEAFF. CDR3 in DNA: TGTGCCAGCAGTGACTTAAGGACAGGGGCCCCTGAGAGTGAAGCTTTCTTT.

V usage is TRBV14 and J usage is TRBJ2-3; tentatively, D is TRBD1 (5 bases). Trimming pared 10 bases from V and 5 bases from J, leaving 16 bases between. The germline V gene has CDR1 SGHDN and CDR2 FVKESK. The CDR3 contains 13 residues. The CDR3 sequence: CATAQGWRDTQYF. The CDR3 nucleotides read TGTGCCACCGCGCAGGGTTGGCGAGATACGCAGTATTTT. The variable domain in full, with the rest retrieved from reference TRBV14 and TRBJ2-3, is EAGVTQFPSHSVIEKGQTVTLRCDPISGHDNLYWYRRVMGKEIKFLLHFVKESKQDESGMPNNRFLAERTGGTYSTLKVQPAELEDSGVYFCATAQGWRDTQYFGPGTRLTVL.

This clonotype was observed at least ten times. The chain links TRBV15 to TRBJ1-2, with 8 bases lining up with TRBD1. Germline CDR1 is LNHNV and CDR2 is YYDKDF (reference sequence). J lost 5 bases, V lost 6 bases, and 5 bases had no gene match. There are 13 residues in the CDR3. CDR3 in amino acids: CATSSDRGYGYTF. The DNA of the CDR3 is TGTGCCACCAGTTCAGACAGGGGTTATGGCTACACCTTC.

The chain has TRBV4-3 and TRBJ2-6; the match to TRBD2 covers 8 bases. Germline V gene lookup returns CDR1 LGHNA and CDR2 YSLEER. The CDR3 extends over 21 amino acids. The V and J ends lost 0 bases and 0 bases, in that order; junction bases with no gene match: 13. The chain's CDR3 is CASSQDIVLAGLLSGANVLTF. The CDR3 region has the DNA TGCGCCAGCAGCCAAGATATCGTCCTAGCGGGCCTTCTCTCTGGGGCCAACGTCCTGACTTTC.

This clonotype came up a few times. The chain has TRBV5-1 and TRBJ2-1; 7 bases line up with TRBD1. Germline CDR1 is SGHRS and CDR2 is YFSETQ. The V and J ends lost 8 bases and 5 bases, in that order; junction bases with no gene match: 7. This CDR3 spans 13 amino acids. CDR3 in amino acids: CARSDRVHNEQFF. The DNA for the CDR3 is TGCGCCAGGTCCGACAGGGTTCACAATGAGCAGTTCTTC.

This clonotype came up once. The CDR3 is CASRDRQINSIMNTEAFF. The CDR3 DNA reads TGCGCCAGCAGGGATCGACAGATAAATTCCATCATGAACACTGAAGCTTTCTTT. This sequence joins TRBV5-1 and TRBJ1-1; tentative D call: TRBD1 (5 bases). V lost 5 bases and J lost 0, with 23 bases in between. The length of the CDR3 is 18 residues. Germline V gene data show CDR1 as SGHRS and CDR2 as YFSETQ. The whole variable domain, filled in from reference TRBV5-1 and TRBJ1-1, reads KAGVTQTPRYLIKTRGQQVTLSCSPISGHRSVSWYQQTPGQGLQFLFEYFSETQRNKGNFPGRFSGRQFSNSRSEMNVSTLELGDSALYLCASRDRQINSIMNTEAFFGQGTRLTVV.

The chain uses TRBV20-1 and TRBJ2-1, with 7 bases aligning to TRBD2. The CDR3 is 15 residues long. From germline, CDR1 is DFQATT and CDR2 SNEGSKA (reference sequence). Losses at the gene ends were 1 base for V and 9 bases for J; bases not matched to a gene: 12. CDR3 sequence (DNA): TGCAGTGCTAGAGCCCTAGCGGCGGTCTTGGGTGAGCAGTTCTTC. Protein product: CSARALAAVLGEQFF.